These 9 T cell receptor beta chains were sequenced from one sample in a study of blood T cell repertoires in COVID-19. Profiling relied on immunoSEQ multiplex PCR, and the TCRdb table lists in-frame clones only, not all of them. The sample records roughly 120,000 clones, around 78% being singletons. Sequencing was carried out using peripheral blood. Every receptor here comes from a woman aged 55-69 years with acute or convalescent COVID-19.

This chain links TRBV28 with TRBJ2-5, with 8 nucleotides matching TRBD1. Trimming took 3 bases from V and 1 from J; bases not matched to a gene: 10. The CDR3 loop spans 17 amino acids. CDR1 MDHEN and CDR2 SYDVKM come from the germline V gene. The CDR3 DNA reads TGTGCCAGCAGTTTTCCCCCCTCTACAGGGGGCCAAGAGACCCAGTACTTC. This translates into CASSFPPSTGGQETQYF. Filled out from reference TRBV28 and TRBJ2-5, the complete variable domain reads DVKVTQSSRYLVKRTGEKVFLECVQDMDHENMFWYRQDPGLGLRLIYFSYDVKMKEKGDIPEGYSVSREKKERFSLILESASTNQTSMYLCASSFPPSTGGQETQYFGPGTRLLVL.

The chain recombines TRBV19 with TRBJ1-2, with a weak D call TRBD1 (6 bases). The germline V and J ends were trimmed by 1 base and 2 bases, with 14 bases remaining between them. The germline V gene has CDR1 LNHDA and CDR2 SQIVND (reference sequence). The CDR3 totals 16 residues. CDR3: CASSIGPIQGNYGYTF. CDR3 coding DNA: TGTGCCAGTAGTATAGGCCCTATTCAGGGGAACTATGGCTACACCTTC.

V usage is TRBV6-5 and J usage is TRBJ2-7, with D possibly matching TRBD1 (5 bases). The CDR3 extends over 15 amino acids. V gave up 7 bases and J gave up 6 bases, with 22 bases separating them. The germline V gene encodes CDR1 MNHEY and CDR2 SVGAGI. The CDR3 here is CASTKGGLGAGEQYF. The DNA of the CDR3 is TGTGCCAGCACCAAAGGTGGTTTAGGGGCTGGCGAGCAGTACTTC.

The genes are TRBV5-6 and TRBJ1-1; 9 bases agree with TRBD1. Looked up from germline, CDR1 is SGHDT and CDR2 is YYEEEE. With 6 bases clipped from V and 6 bases from J, the junction kept 15 bases outside the gene matches. The CDR3 consists of 16 residues. CDR3 region: CASNGDRGAPGAEAFF. DNA for the CDR3: TGTGCCAGCAACGGAGACAGGGGGGCCCCAGGGGCTGAAGCTTTCTTT.

The chain combines TRBV9 with TRBJ2-1; D might be TRBD2 (6 bases). The germline V gene has CDR1 SGDLS and CDR2 YYNGEE. CDR3 length: 15 amino acids. Trimming cost V 0 bases and J 3 bases, with 10 bases left between them. The CDR3 DNA sequence: TGTGCCAGCAGCGTAGCTCCGACTAGCTACAATGAGCAGTTCTTC. Amino acid sequence: CASSVAPTSYNEQFF.

The V and J genes are TRBV27 and TRBJ2-7, with D possibly matching TRBD2 (5 bases). The V end lost 5 bases, the J end lost 4 bases, and 21 bases lay between the germline ends. The germline V gene encodes CDR1 MNHEY and CDR2 SMNVEV (reference sequence). The CDR3 has 16 residues. The CDR3 here is CASSPPPGRGIYEQYF. DNA of the CDR3: TGTGCCAGCAGTCCCCCCCCGGGGAGAGGGATATACGAGCAGTACTTC.

This rearrangement joins TRBV27 to TRBJ2-7, with 7 bases identical to TRBD2. This CDR3 spans 14 amino acids. V dropped 8 bases and J dropped 2; count of bases not matched to a gene: 9. Per the germline V gene, CDR1 is MNHEY and CDR2 is SMNVEV (reference sequence). CDR3 sequence reads: CASSPGAGPYEQYF. The CDR3 bases are TGTGCCAGCTCCCCCGGAGCGGGACCCTACGAGCAGTACTTC.

This sequence joins TRBV9 and TRBJ1-2; 8 bases align to TRBD1. The J segment lost 9 bases and the V segment lost 4 bases, leaving 14 bases of the junction unmatched. Germline V lookup: CDR1 SGDLS, CDR2 YYNGEE. This CDR3 has 15 residues. The CDR3 sequence is CASSPLGQAGPRYTF. CDR3 DNA: TGTGCCAGCAGCCCCCTGGGACAGGCTGGTCCCCGCTACACCTTC.

This chain links TRBV18 with TRBJ1-4; D perhaps matches TRBD1 (6 bases). CDR1 and CDR2 (germline): KGHSH, LQKENI. The CDR3 sequence is 15 residues long. Trimming removed 2 bases from V and 4 bases from J, with 11 bases in between. The CDR3 is CASSPTGQLNEKLFF. Here the CDR3 DNA reads TGTGCCAGCTCACCAACAGGGCAGCTTAATGAAAAACTGTTTTTT.